This T cell receptor beta chain stems from a study of T-cell reconstitution after alpha-beta-depleted transplantation in children. Unique molecular identifiers were built into the TCRbeta library. TCRdb processed the PCR reads anew with MiXCR; each CDR3 protein has one entry. The repertoire includes a few hundred thousand distinct CDR3 sequences, 9.5% to 15% of them detected once, and 5% to 6% sits in the top ten. Germline lookup yields CDR1 GTSNPN and CDR2 SVGIG (reference sequence). The V segment lost 3 bases and the J segment 4 bases; nucleotides outside the gene matches: 6. This CDR3 is built from 14 residues. This clonotype was observed a single time.

The specimen comprised PBMCs from the stem cell graft donor, sampled from the stem cell graft. The chain uses TRBV30 and TRBJ2-3; TRBD2 aligns across 8 bases. The clonotype originates from a human donor who donated a stem cell graft to a child with combined immunodeficiency. DNA for the CDR3: TGTGCCTGGAGCCCCGGGGGGGGCGCAGATACGCAGTATTTT. This encodes CAWSPGGGADTQYF. Using reference TRBV30 and TRBJ2-3 for the parts outside the CDR3, the full variable domain is SQTIHQWPATLVQPVGSPLSLECTVEGTSNPNLYWYRQAAGRGLQLLFYSVGIGQISSEVPQNLSASRPQDRQFILSSKKLLLSDSGFYLCAWSPGGGADTQYFGPGTRLTVL.